This T cell receptor beta chain was found in a study of T cell changes during pregnancy in multiple sclerosis. The repertoire was sequenced with immunoSEQ multiplex PCR; TCRdb's copy has only in-frame clones and lacks some. There are tens of thousands of clones in the sample; 90% occur only once, and around 4% lies in the top ten. Germline CDR1 SGHKS, CDR2 YYEKEE (reference sequence). The junction had 6 bases not matched to a gene; V was cut back by 1 base and J by 0 bases. This CDR3 region has 17 residues. The chain combines TRBV5-5 with TRBJ1-3; 8 bases agree with TRBD1. The clonotype originates from a female donor with multiple sclerosis, enrolled in a pregnancy study. Here the sequenced sample was CD8+ T cells from peripheral blood mononuclear cells, taken in the second trimester of pregnancy. The CDR3 region is CASSLMDRASSGNTIYF. In DNA form, the CDR3 reads TGTGCCAGCAGCTTGATGGACAGGGCGAGCTCTGGAAACACCATATATTTT.